The clone carrying this T cell receptor beta chain was picked up many times. No antigen is known for it. The data stem from a study of Graves' ophthalmopathy and Graves' hyperthyroidism. The study excluded patients with other autoimmune diseases, uncontrolled infections, pregnancy or lactation. It was from roughly 10 ml of fresh peripheral blood that the PBMCs came. Amplification targeted the TCR beta CDR3 regions, with RNA transcripts as the source material. First-round RT-PCR employed HTBI primers, with a second-round multiplex PCR after it. TCRdb re-called the multiplex PCR reads through MiXCR, storing one row per CDR3 protein. The profile shows hundreds of thousands of distinct CDR3 sequences, around 40% of them singletons. Study results and caveats: It was with about 68% sensitivity and about 72% specificity that the model predicted ophthalmopathy progression. Ophthalmopathy cases were distinguished from stable hyperthyroidism by a 13-signature model, reaching roughly 90% sensitivity and approximately 81% specificity.

Per the germline V gene, CDR1 is DFQATT and CDR2 is SNEGSKA (reference sequence). V was pared by 0 bases and J by 7 bases, with 15 bases between. The CDR3 is 14 residues long. This chain connects TRBV20-1 to TRBJ2-5; D is perhaps TRBD1 (5 bases). The sequence was collected from an adult man with Graves' ophthalmopathy. Sequencing was carried out using peripheral blood. Written as DNA, the CDR3 is TGCAGTGCTAGAGATCCGGCAGGGTCGTGGACCCAGTACTTC. Amino acids: CSARDPAGSWTQYF.